This T cell receptor (beta chain) emerged from a study of blood T cell repertoires in COVID-19. The CDR3 runs 14 residues. Germline CDR1 SNHLY, CDR2 FYNNEI. The ends lost 3 bases at V and 1 base at J; junction bases unmatched: 0. This table comes from immunoSEQ multiplex PCR, and its TCRdb copy is limited to in-frame clones, with some not included. The sample consists of 150,000 to 200,000 clones, 60% to 80% of them appearing once. Source material: peripheral blood. This chain joins TRBV2 and TRBJ2-4; TRBD1 matches at 7 bases. The sequence was obtained from a woman in her sixties or seventies with acute or convalescent COVID-19. The DNA for the CDR3 is TGTGCCAGCAGTGAGGACAGGGCCAAAAACATTCAGTACTTC. This encodes CASSEDRAKNIQYF.